Below are 6 T cell receptor beta chains sequenced from a single sample in a study of shared clonotypes between healthy human individuals. The data were produced by immunoSEQ multiplex PCR, yet TCRdb's version contains in-frame clones alone and is incomplete. Found here are over 2 million clones, 85% to 95% of them singletons; the top ten hold 0.37%. Sequenced: naive CD4+ T cells from PBMCs. The subset is: CD45RA+ positively selected. Receptor source: a man between 18 and 29 years old in good health. Some clones in this sample may be carry-over from other donors' samples.

This rearrangement joins TRBV9 to TRBJ2-5; D is tentatively TRBD1 or TRBD2 (5 bases each). Germline V CDR1 and CDR2: SGDLS, YYNGEE. This CDR3 spans 14 amino acids. The germline V and J ends were trimmed by 4 bases and 7 bases, with 17 bases remaining between them. DNA of the CDR3: TGTGCCAGCAGCCCCGGACGGCTTGGGGGGACCCAGTACTTC. Translated: CASSPGRLGGTQYF.

The rearrangement links TRBV7-9 to TRBJ2-1; 10 nucleotides agree with TRBD2. From germline, CDR1 is SEHNR and CDR2 FQNEAQ (reference sequence). The ends lost 1 base at V and 8 bases at J; junction bases unmatched: 5. This CDR3 spans 15 amino acids. CDR3 residues: CASSLGLAGADEQFF. CDR3 bases: TGTGCCAGCAGCTTAGGGCTAGCGGGGGCCGATGAGCAGTTCTTC. The complete variable domain, with remaining parts taken from reference TRBV7-9 and TRBJ2-1, reads DTGVSQNPRHKITKRGQNVTFRCDPISEHNRLYWYRQTLGQGPEFLTYFQNEAQLEKSRLLSDRFSAERPKGSFSTLEIQRTEQGDSAMYLCASSLGLAGADEQFFGPGTRLTVL.

The chain has TRBV5-8 and TRBJ2-7; no clear D gene. Trimming shortened V by 0 bases and J by 4 bases, and 8 bases separated the two germline ends. Germline assignment: CDR1 SGHTS and CDR2 YDEGEE. The CDR3 is 13 amino acids. CDR3 DNA: TGTGCCAGCAGCTTGGTATCACAGTACGAGCAGTACTTC. This codes for CASSLVSQYEQYF.

Points on this clone: Other nucleotide sequences from this sample produce the same CDR3. The V call is TRBV28, the J call TRBJ1-2; D is unresolved. This CDR3 comprises 10 residues. The germline V gene encodes CDR1 MDHEN and CDR2 SYDVKM. V was trimmed by 6 bases and J by 6 bases, leaving 5 bases between them. CDR3 residues: CASSSNGYTF. The CDR3 region has the DNA TGTGCCAGCAGCTCAAATGGCTACACCTTC.

This clone was detected once. The chain combines TRBV7-7 with TRBJ2-3; 9 bases agree with TRBD1. Germline V gene lookup returns CDR1 SSHAT and CDR2 FNYEAQ (reference sequence). After removal of 8 bases from V and 6 bases from J, the junction contained 9 bases not matched to a gene. The CDR3 runs 14 residues. CDR3 in DNA: TGTGCCAGCGCGGAAACAGGGGGCATCGATACGCAGTATTTT. The encoded protein is CASAETGGIDTQYF.

The chain uses TRBV5-1 and TRBJ1-5, with D maybe TRBD1 (6 bases). The ends were cut back, 9 bases at V and 1 base at J, with 23 bases in the middle. There are 17 residues in the CDR3. Germline CDR1 reads SGHRS; CDR2 reads YFSETQ. This chain's CDR3 is CANKNIPDGGSNQPQHF. The CDR3 nucleotides are TGCGCCAACAAGAATATCCCGGACGGGGGCAGCAATCAGCCCCAGCATTTT.